Described below is a single TCR beta chain sequence and its context. What it binds is not known. The germline gives CDR1 SEHNR, CDR2 FQNEAQ (reference sequence). The CDR3 length is 17 residues. J lost 2 bases, V lost 3 bases, and 10 bases had no gene match. RNA served as the template for amplifying TCR beta CDR3 regions. Second-round multiplex PCR came after first-round RT-PCR with HTBI primers. TCRdb re-called the multiplex PCR reads through MiXCR, storing one row per CDR3 protein. The sample has around 1,200,000 distinct CDR3 sequences, roughly 35% seen once; the top ten hold around 10%. The data were taken from a study of Graves' ophthalmopathy and Graves' hyperthyroidism. Findings and caveats of the study: Discriminating ophthalmopathy from stable hyperthyroidism, a 13-signature model attained a sensitivity of about 85% and a specificity of 80% to 82%.

This receptor was identified in an adult man with Graves' hyperthyroidism. The J gene is TRBJ2-7, the V gene TRBV7-9, with 10 bases lining up with TRBD1. Source material: peripheral blood or thyroid tissue (not recorded which). CDR3 nucleotide sequence: TGTGCCAGCAGCTTGTCTATGTGGGGACAGGGGCCCTACGAGCAGTACTTC. Residues: CASSLSMWGQGPYEQYF.